Sequencing of this TCR beta chain was carried out in a study of cytomegalovirus exposure and HLA in healthy donors. The PCR made use of 60 Vbeta and 13 Jbeta primers. TCRdb's copy holds only in-frame clones and misses some; the assay was immunoSEQ multiplex PCR. The sample lists about 130,000 clones, around 74% occurring once. The sequencing input was PBMCs. This clonotype originated in a woman aged 50 to 60 in good health and CMV-seropositive.

CDR3 coding DNA: TGCAGCGTTACCGTACAGACCTACAATGAGCAGTTCTTC. It specifies CSVTVQTYNEQFF. The gene calls are TRBV29-1 and TRBJ2-1, with D unresolved. The CDR3 is 13 residues long. The germline V gene has CDR1 SQVTM and CDR2 ANQGSEA. V shed 5 bases and J shed 2 bases, with 10 bases lying between them.